Listed below are T cell receptor beta chains from one sample, sequenced in a study of OX40 agonist ivuxolimab in advanced cancers. Produced via immunoSEQ multiplex PCR; TCRdb's table is partial and in-frame only. Here the sample spans tens of thousands of clones, approximately 86% being singletons. Sequencing was performed on CD4+ or CD8+ T cells sorted from blood, taken in a trial of the OX40 agonist ivuxolimab. The source of these receptors is an adult with an advanced solid tumor such as melanoma, head and neck, liver or kidney cancer. Both conserved end residues are part of each CDR3. D genes are given only for firm matches. Clone size, where shown, is once, few, many, or a class for clones that have expanded.

d_gene	v_gene	j_gene	abundance	len	CDR3nt	CDR3aa
TRBD1	TRBV30	TRBJ1-1	-	15	TGTGCCTGGAGCCTAGGAGGGACAGCGAACACTGAAGCTTTCTTT	CAWSLGGTANTEAFF
TRBD1	TRBV30	TRBJ2-5	-	15	TGTGCCTGGATAACCCAGGGGGCGTACCAAGAGACCCAGTACTTC	CAWITQGAYQETQYF
-	TRBV5-1	TRBJ2-7	-	15	TGCGCCAGCAGCGTACAGGGTAGCATTTCCTACGAGCAGTACTTC	CASSVQGSISYEQYF
TRBD1	TRBV7-2	TRBJ1-6	-	14	TGTGCCAGCAGCTGGGACAGGGAAATTTCACCCCTCCACTTT	CASSWDREISPLHF
TRBD1	TRBV28	TRBJ1-5	-	16	TGTGCCAGTCACACAGGGGGCGCAGATAGCAATCAGCCCCAGCATTTT	CASHTGGADSNQPQHF
-	TRBV21-1	TRBJ1-5	-	19	TGTGCCAGCAGCAAGGGAGGTTGCCCGGGGCCCGGTCGCAATCAGCCCCAGCATTTT	CASSKGGCPGPGRNQPQHF
TRBD1	TRBV6-6	TRBJ1-1	-	15	TGTGCCAGCAGTTCCGACAGGGGTGGGGACACTGAAGCTTTCTTT	CASSSDRGGDTEAFF
TRBD2	TRBV5-1	TRBJ2-1	-	20	TGCGCCAGCAGCCCGCGAGGACTAGCGGGAGGGATGAGCTCCTACAATGAGCAGTTCTTC	CASSPRGLAGGMSSYNEQFF
TRBD1	TRBV19	TRBJ1-3	-	16	TGTGCCAGTATCGAGTTGGGACAGACCTCTGGAAACACCATATATTTT	CASIELGQTSGNTIYF
TRBD1	TRBV5-1	TRBJ2-3	-	16	TGCGCCAGCAGCGGGACAGGGGGCTATGAGACAGATACGCAGTATTTT	CASSGTGGYETDTQYF
TRBD2	TRBV28	TRBJ2-6	-	18	TGTGCCAGCAGTTTAGTTAGCGGGAGGGCCTCTGGGGCCAACGTCCTGACTTTC	CASSLVSGRASGANVLTF
TRBD1	TRBV19	TRBJ1-1	-	15	TGTGCCAGTAGTATACGGACAGGGGAGAACACTGAAGCTTTCTTT	CASSIRTGENTEAFF
TRBD1	TRBV5-1	TRBJ2-5	-	16	TGCGCCAGCACCCTCACGCTACAGGGGGCCGGTGAGACCCAGTACTTC	CASTLTLQGAGETQYF
-	TRBV2	TRBJ1-1	few	13	TGTGCCAGCAGTGTAACGGCGAACACTGAAGCTTTCTTT	CASSVTANTEAFF
-	TRBV28	TRBJ2-3	-	15	TGTGCCAGCAGTGGGCATGGGGCGAGGGCAGATACGCAGTATTTT	CASSGHGARADTQYF
TRBD2	TRBV6-1	TRBJ2-2	-	17	TGTGCCAGCAGTGACGGACTAGCGGGAATCGACACCGGGGAGCTGTTTTTT	CASSDGLAGIDTGELFF
-	TRBV28	TRBJ1-4	-	15	TGTGCCACCTCCACTGGTGGGAGGGTGGTGGAAAAACTGTTTTTT	CATSTGGRVVEKLFF
-	TRBV2	TRBJ1-1	-	14	TGTGCCAGCAGTGAACCCGGGGAAGGCACTGAAGCTTTCTTT	CASSEPGEGTEAFF
-	TRBV19	TRBJ2-7	-	11	TGTGCCAGTAGTAGAACCTACGAGCAGTACTTC	CASSRTYEQYF
TRBD1	TRBV5-4	TRBJ2-2	-	14	TGTGCCAGCAGCGCCGGACAGGGAAGGGGGGAGCTGTTTTTT	CASSAGQGRGELFF
-	TRBV6-1	TRBJ2-7	few	14	TGTGCCAGCAGTATTCTCGGGACGAGCTACGAGCAGTACTTC	CASSILGTSYEQYF
TRBD2	TRBV19	TRBJ2-7	-	18	TGTGCCAGTAGTCTGCAGACTAGCGGGGGCCCTGTGTACTACGAGCAGTACTTC	CASSLQTSGGPVYYEQYF
-	TRBV14	TRBJ1-6	-	15	TGTGCCAGCAGCCAAGAGTCGCAGTCGTGGTCACCCCTCCACTTT	CASSQESQSWSPLHF
-	TRBV5-1	TRBJ2-4	-	16	TGCGCCAGCAGCTTGTCGGGGGGCGGGTTTCGGAACATTCAGTACTTC	CASSLSGGGFRNIQYF
-	TRBV6-1	TRBJ1-5	-	14	TGTGCCAGCAGTCTGGACAACCTCAATCAGCCCCAGCATTTT	CASSLDNLNQPQHF
TRBD2	TRBV4-2	TRBJ2-3	-	16	TGTGCCAGCAGCCAAGATAGGACTAGCGGGAGGGATACGCAGTATTTT	CASSQDRTSGRDTQYF
TRBD1	TRBV6-6	TRBJ1-1	-	13	TGTGCCAGCACGAGGGTAAGGGGGCGGGAAGCTTTCTTT	CASTRVRGREAFF
-	TRBV19	TRBJ1-2	-	14	TGTGCCAGTAGTATTGGGCAGGGAGGATATGGCTACACCTTC	CASSIGQGGYGYTF
-	TRBV20-1	TRBJ1-6	-	11	TGCAGTGCCAACAGGAATTCACCCCTCCACTTT	CSANRNSPLHF
-	TRBV5-6	TRBJ1-1	-	13	TGTGCCAGTACTTATCGGACGAACACTGAAGCTTTCTTT	CASTYRTNTEAFF
TRBD2	TRBV5-4	TRBJ2-5	-	14	TGTGCCAGCAGCTTGTCGGGGGGGGGAAAGACCCAGTACTTC	CASSLSGGGKTQYF
-	TRBV5-1	TRBJ1-3	few	14	TGCGCCAGCAGCTTAGGAACCTCTGGAAACACCATATATTTT	CASSLGTSGNTIYF
TRBD1	TRBV10-3	TRBJ1-2	once	14	TGTGCCATCAGTGAAACAGGGGAAAACTATGGCTACACCTTC	CAISETGENYGYTF